These 31 T cell receptor beta chains share one sample of origin, sequenced in a study of blood T cell repertoires in COVID-19. Using immunoSEQ multiplex PCR, the repertoire was profiled, and TCRdb retains in-frame clones only, with some absent. The sample consists of roughly 150,000 clones, 78% of them appearing once. The sample was PBMCs or T cells enriched from blood (not recorded which). These receptors originate from a woman aged 45-60 years who had recovered from COVID-19.

The rearrangement joins TRBV5-5 to TRBJ2-7, with a weak D call TRBD2 (5 bases). Germline V gene data show CDR1 as SGHKS and CDR2 as YYEKEE (reference sequence). This CDR3 comprises 12 residues. Trimming took 4 bases from V and 3 from J, leaving 8 bases between them. CDR3 nucleotide sequence: TGTGCCAGCAGCCTCCGGGACTACGAGCAGTACTTC. This translates into CASSLRDYEQYF.

The CDR3 sequence is CSGESRTGGGNTIYF. CDR3 nucleotides: TGCAGCGGGGAGTCCCGGACAGGGGGTGGAAACACCATATATTTT. The rearrangement links TRBV29-1 to TRBJ1-3, with 10 nucleotides matching TRBD1. The CDR3 consists of 15 residues. Unmatched junction bases numbered 9, after V lost 7 bases and J lost 3 bases. CDR1 and CDR2 from the germline V gene are SQVTM and ANQGSEA.

V and J are TRBV12-3 or TRBV12-4 and TRBJ1-2; D gene uncertain. V gave up 3 bases and J gave up 1 base, with 6 bases separating them. The CDR3 is 13 amino acids. The CDR3, as DNA: TGTGCCAGCAGTTTCGTGTTTAACTATGGCTACACCTTC. Protein: CASSFVFNYGYTF.

This clone was picked up one time. This chain joins TRBV4-1 and TRBJ2-4; 9 nucleotides match TRBD2. CDR1 MGHRA and CDR2 YSYEKL come from the germline V gene. The V gene end was trimmed by 1 base and the J gene end by 7 bases; junction bases not matched to a gene: 5. The CDR3 contains 15 residues. The CDR3 here is CASSQGPSGGNIQYF. The CDR3 coding sequence is TGCGCCAGCAGCCAAGGCCCAAGCGGGGGGAACATTCAGTACTTC.

The V and J genes are TRBV19 and TRBJ2-7, with TRBD1 matching 8 bases. Germline CDR1 is LNHDA and CDR2 is SQIVND (reference sequence). This CDR3 has 14 amino acids. CDR3: CGGWTGCGSYEQYV. As DNA, the CDR3 is TGTGGTGGGTGGACAGGGTGCGGTTCCTACGAGCAGTACGTC.

The V call is TRBV29-1, the J call TRBJ1-1; D is undetermined. The germline V gene has CDR1 SQVTM and CDR2 ANQGSEA. Trimming cost V 1 base and J 4 bases, with 7 bases left between them. The CDR3 consists of 12 residues. The CDR3 here is CSVEVGSTEAFF. The CDR3 region has the DNA TGCAGCGTTGAAGTAGGGAGCACTGAAGCTTTCTTT.

The chain carries TRBV30 and TRBJ1-3; 7 positions agree with TRBD1. The CDR3 runs to 18 residues. Germline CDR1 and CDR2: GTSNPN and SVGIG (reference sequence). The V segment lost 5 bases and the J segment 4 bases; nucleotides outside the gene matches: 20. The CDR3 protein is CAWSPQGNRFVGGNTIYF. CDR3 nucleotide sequence: TGTGCCTGGTCTCCACAGGGGAATCGCTTCGTGGGCGGAAACACCATATATTTT.

The gene calls are TRBV7-2 and TRBJ1-6, with D possibly matching TRBD1 (5 bases). The germline V gene encodes CDR1 SGHTA and CDR2 FQGNSA. Trimming took 6 bases from V and 10 from J, leaving 10 bases between them. This CDR3 spans 12 amino acids. The CDR3 DNA sequence: TGTGCCAGCAGAAAAGGGGCCTCACCCCTCCACTTT. Translating it yields CASRKGASPLHF. The full variable domain, its missing parts supplied by reference TRBV7-2 and TRBJ1-6, is GAGVSQSPSNKVTEKGKDVELRCDPISGHTALYWYRQSLGQGLEFLIYFQGNSAPDKSGLPSDRFSAERTGGSVSTLTIQRTQQEDSAVYLCASRKGASPLHFGNGTRLTVT.

As to this clone: Other DNA sequences from this sample encode an identical CDR3 as well. The chain carries TRBV29-1 and TRBJ1-1, with 7 bases lining up with TRBD1. The CDR3 loop spans 13 amino acids. CDR1 is SQVTM and CDR2 is ANQGSEA in the germline V gene. J lost 1 base, V lost 7 bases, and 6 bases had no gene match. CDR3 region: CSGKTGTNTEAFF. The CDR3 nucleotides are TGCAGCGGCAAGACAGGGACGAACACTGAAGCTTTCTTT.

The V and J genes are TRBV7-2 and TRBJ2-6; D perhaps matches TRBD1 (6 bases). The length of the CDR3 is 17 residues. The germline V and J ends were trimmed by 8 bases and 0 bases, with 17 bases remaining between them. CDR1 SGHTA and CDR2 FQGNSA come from the germline V gene. CDR3 DNA sequence: TGTGCCAGCGAGGGAACAGGGAATTTCTCTGGGGCCAACGTCCTGACTTTC. Residues: CASEGTGNFSGANVLTF.

This clone was seen ten or more times. The gene calls are TRBV4-1 and TRBJ1-5; 9 bases are shared with TRBD1. The CDR3 is 20 amino acids. Germline V gives CDR1 MGHRA, CDR2 YSYEKL. V lost 6 bases and J lost 3; bases outside the gene matches: 21. DNA for the CDR3: TGCGCCAGCAGTCGATCGGGTATACAGGGGGCGGAAAATACCAATCAGCCCCAGCATTTT. It yields the protein CASSRSGIQGAENTNQPQHF.

The gene calls are TRBV6-5 and TRBJ1-2; TRBD1 aligns across 7 bases. Germline V gene lookup returns CDR1 MNHEY and CDR2 SVGAGI. The CDR3 has 15 residues. With V trimmed by 2 bases and J by 6 bases, 9 bases remained unmatched. CDR3 sequence reads: CASSYSQGVRDGYTF. The DNA for the CDR3 is TGTGCCAGCAGTTACAGTCAGGGGGTGAGAGATGGCTACACCTTC.

This clone was observed a single time. V usage is TRBV10-3 and J usage is TRBJ2-2; D uncertain. The V gene lost 8 bases and the J gene lost 6 bases, with 10 bases spanning the gap. The CDR3 runs to 12 residues. Germline CDR1 and CDR2: ENHRY and SYGVKD. The CDR3 spells CAIPLESGELFF. The CDR3 region has the DNA TGTGCCATCCCCTTGGAGTCCGGGGAGCTGTTTTTT.

The genes are TRBV7-2 and TRBJ2-3; no definite D call. This CDR3 is 14 amino acids long. Germline V lookup: CDR1 SGHTA, CDR2 FQGNSA. V dropped 1 base and J dropped 4 bases, with 9 bases sitting between them. The CDR3 DNA reads as TGTGCCAGCAGCTTAGGGAACCGGGCAGATACGCAGTATTTT. This sequence encodes CASSLGNRADTQYF.

This clone was counted a few times. This sequence joins TRBV29-1 and TRBJ1-1; no firm D call. With 6 bases removed from V and 1 base from J, the gap between germline ends came to 9 bases. The germline gives CDR1 SQVTM, CDR2 ANQGSEA. The CDR3 is made up of 12 amino acids. For the CDR3, the DNA is TGCAGCGTGGTAGTAGCGAACACTGAAGCTTTCTTT. The encoded protein is CSVVVANTEAFF.

The rearrangement links TRBV11-2 to TRBJ1-2; D is undetermined. Per germline, CDR1 SGHAT and CDR2 FQNNGV. The CDR3 spans 15 residues. Trimming pared 0 bases from V and 8 bases from J, leaving 16 bases between. The CDR3 loop reads CASSLDPQIQSGYTF. For the CDR3, the DNA is TGTGCCAGCAGCTTAGATCCCCAGATCCAGTCCGGCTACACCTTC.

V and J are TRBV7-9 and TRBJ1-1, with D maybe TRBD1 (6 bases). The V and J ends lost 3 bases and 12 bases respectively, with 17 bases between them. CDR1 is SEHNR and CDR2 is FQNEAQ in the germline V gene (reference sequence). The CDR3 totals 13 residues. CDR3 protein: CASSFLQGDRPFF. The DNA of the CDR3 is TGTGCCAGCAGCTTCTTACAGGGCGATAGGCCTTTCTTT.

This clone was counted only a few times. The chain couples TRBV7-9 to TRBJ2-2; D is undetermined. The V end was cut by 4 bases, the J end by 6 bases, with 12 bases between. The CDR3 has 14 amino acids. Germline assignment: CDR1 SEHNR and CDR2 FQNEAQ (reference sequence). The CDR3 DNA is TGTGCCAGCAGCTCACTCCCAGGCGCCGGGGAGCTGTTTTTT. Its protein product is CASSSLPGAGELFF.

This rearrangement joins TRBV10-3 to TRBJ1-3; D is unclear. This CDR3 is built from 16 residues. Trimming shortened V by 0 bases and J by 3 bases, and 12 bases separated the two germline ends. CDR1 ENHRY and CDR2 SYGVKD come from the germline V gene. The CDR3, as DNA: TGTGCCATCAGTGAGTCTATCAGGCCAGGTGGAAACACCATATATTTT. Translation gives CAISESIRPGGNTIYF.

The genes are TRBV6-1 and TRBJ2-7, with 9 positions matching TRBD1. V shed 3 bases and J 0 bases; nucleotides not matched to a gene: 3. This CDR3 has 15 residues. Germline assignment: CDR1 MNHNS and CDR2 SASEGT. This chain's CDR3 is CASSEGQGLSYEQYF. DNA of the CDR3: TGTGCCAGCAGTGAGGGACAGGGTCTCTCCTACGAGCAGTACTTC.

This clone was found a few times. The V gene is TRBV18, the J gene TRBJ2-1; tentatively, D is TRBD2 (6 bases). This CDR3 comprises 14 residues. The V gene lost 7 bases and the J gene lost 7 bases, with 17 bases spanning the gap. Looked up from germline, CDR1 is KGHSH and CDR2 is LQKENI. CDR3 sequence: CASLGTLEKNEQFF. DNA of the CDR3: TGTGCCAGCTTAGGGACTCTCGAGAAGAATGAGCAGTTCTTC. The complete variable domain, with remaining parts taken from reference TRBV18 and TRBJ2-1, reads NAGVMQNPRHLVRRRGQEARLRCSPMKGHSHVYWYRQLPEEGLKFMVYLQKENIIDESGMPKERFSAEFPKEGPSILRIQQVVRGDSAAYFCASLGTLEKNEQFFGPGTRLTVL.

This rearrangement joins TRBV5-4 to TRBJ2-5; 9 nucleotides align to TRBD2. V shed 2 bases and J 3 bases; nucleotides not matched to a gene: 5. The length of the CDR3 is 15 residues. The germline CDR1 and CDR2 sequences are SGHNT and YYREEE (reference sequence). DNA of the CDR3: TGTGCCAGCAGCTTTTTTGGCGGGGGGGAAGAGACCCAGTACTTC. It codes for CASSFFGGGEETQYF.

The rearrangement links TRBV6-4 to TRBJ1-1; no clear D gene. CDR3 length: 15 residues. V was clipped by 0 bases and J by 0 bases, with 8 bases between them. Germline lookup yields CDR1 MRHNA and CDR2 SNTAGT. The CDR3 nucleotides are TGTGCCAGCAGTGACTCCCGCAGGATGAACACTGAAGCTTTCTTT. This gives the protein CASSDSRRMNTEAFF.

This chain connects TRBV30 to TRBJ1-1; D possibly corresponds to TRBD1 (5 bases). The CDR3 runs 11 residues. V shed 5 bases and J shed 6 bases, with 10 bases lying between them. Germline lookup yields CDR1 GTSNPN and CDR2 SVGIG (reference sequence). This CDR3 is CAWGGAAEAFF. The CDR3 DNA reads TGTGCCTGGGGTGGGGCAGCTGAAGCTTTCTTT.

This clone has a handful of counts. The gene calls are TRBV28 and TRBJ1-2, with D possibly TRBD1 on 6 matching bases. Per the germline V gene, CDR1 is MDHEN and CDR2 is SYDVKM. There are 15 residues in the CDR3. The ends were cut back, 2 bases at V and 6 bases at J, with 16 bases in the middle. This CDR3 reads CASSLPGRGMHGYTF. The CDR3 DNA is TGTGCCAGCAGTTTACCGGGCAGGGGTATGCATGGCTACACCTTC.

V usage is TRBV28 and J usage is TRBJ1-5; no reliable D call. V was clipped by 5 bases and J by 3 bases, with 11 bases between them. The CDR3 sequence is 14 residues long. CDR1 is MDHEN, CDR2 SYDVKM, per germline. The CDR3 DNA is TGTGCCAGCAGTGCCTTCCGGGACAATCAGCCCCAGCATTTT. Encoded protein: CASSAFRDNQPQHF.

This chain connects TRBV4-1 to TRBJ1-2; maybe TRBD1 (5 bases). CDR1 and CDR2 from the germline V gene are MGHRA and YSYEKL. Trimming removed 0 bases from V and 5 bases from J, with 10 bases in between. This CDR3 is built from 14 residues. The CDR3 reads CASSQDRALYGYTF. The CDR3 DNA is TGCGCCAGCAGCCAAGACAGGGCCCTTTATGGCTACACCTTC.

V is TRBV18 and J is TRBJ1-1, with 9 bases fitting TRBD1. The ends lost 3 bases at V and 0 bases at J; junction bases unmatched: 2. This CDR3 comprises 15 residues. Germline V gives CDR1 KGHSH, CDR2 LQKENI. The CDR3 sequence is CASSPGTGMNTEAFF. The CDR3 region has the DNA TGTGCCAGCTCACCCGGGACAGGGATGAACACTGAAGCTTTCTTT. The variable domain in full, completed from reference TRBV18 and TRBJ1-1, reads NAGVMQNPRHLVRRRGQEARLRCSPMKGHSHVYWYRQLPEEGLKFMVYLQKENIIDESGMPKERFSAEFPKEGPSILRIQQVVRGDSAAYFCASSPGTGMNTEAFFGQGTRLTVV.

V and J are TRBV19 and TRBJ2-4, with TRBD2 matching 9 bases. Germline V gene data show CDR1 as LNHDA and CDR2 as SQIVND (reference sequence). The CDR3 covers 16 residues. Trimming took 5 bases from V and 3 from J; bases not matched to a gene: 8. As DNA, the CDR3 is TGTGCCAGTAGTCCCATTAGCGGGGGACTCAAAAACATTCAGTACTTC. It translates to CASSPISGGLKNIQYF.

The rearrangement uses TRBV18 and TRBJ2-7; tentative D call: TRBD1 (6 bases). V was trimmed by 2 bases and J by 4 bases, leaving 9 bases between them. The CDR3 extends over 13 amino acids. Germline assignment: CDR1 KGHSH and CDR2 LQKENI. The chain's CDR3 is CASSPGGFYEQYV. The CDR3 coding sequence is TGTGCCAGCTCACCAGGGGGCTTTTACGAGCAGTACGTC.

V usage is TRBV5-4 and J usage is TRBJ2-5; possibly TRBD1 for D (6 bases). From germline, CDR1 is SGHNT and CDR2 YYREEE (reference sequence). The CDR3 sequence is 15 residues long. With 4 bases removed from V and 0 bases from J, the gap between germline ends came to 13 bases. The CDR3 nucleotides read TGTGCCAGCAGCCTAAGACAGGCCCACCAAGAGACCCAGTACTTC. This codes for CASSLRQAHQETQYF.